This T cell receptor beta chain was retrieved from a study of T cells after yellow fever vaccination. The overall study: Researchers used SMART-Seq v4 Ultra Low Input to prepare fractions that had low cell numbers.

TCR cDNA was made by 5'RACE template switching, adding a universal primer site and UMIs. TCRdb redid the calling of the 5' RACE reads with MiXCR, one entry per CDR3 protein. The sample lists 300,000 or so distinct CDR3 sequences, roughly 4% occurring once. The CDR3 has 14 residues. Trimming took 5 bases from V and 2 from J, leaving 10 bases between them. Germline-derived CDR1 and CDR2 are SEHNR and FQNEAQ (reference sequence). Study findings and constraints: Only a minor proportion of clonotypes was detected across both CD4 and CD8 compartments. In post-booster samples, most primary-vaccination clones reappeared (just under 97% CD4, over 70% CD8).

This clonotype was detected many times. Its antigen is unidentified. The TCR comes from a man between 18 and 29 years old who received the YFV17D yellow fever vaccine. This chain connects TRBV7-9 to TRBJ1-3; D gene unclear. The source material was PBMCs, sampled 5 days after the yellow fever booster vaccination. The CDR3 region has the DNA TGTGCCAGCAGCCCGTCCTGGCCTGGAAACACCATATATTTT. It is translated as CASSPSWPGNTIYF.